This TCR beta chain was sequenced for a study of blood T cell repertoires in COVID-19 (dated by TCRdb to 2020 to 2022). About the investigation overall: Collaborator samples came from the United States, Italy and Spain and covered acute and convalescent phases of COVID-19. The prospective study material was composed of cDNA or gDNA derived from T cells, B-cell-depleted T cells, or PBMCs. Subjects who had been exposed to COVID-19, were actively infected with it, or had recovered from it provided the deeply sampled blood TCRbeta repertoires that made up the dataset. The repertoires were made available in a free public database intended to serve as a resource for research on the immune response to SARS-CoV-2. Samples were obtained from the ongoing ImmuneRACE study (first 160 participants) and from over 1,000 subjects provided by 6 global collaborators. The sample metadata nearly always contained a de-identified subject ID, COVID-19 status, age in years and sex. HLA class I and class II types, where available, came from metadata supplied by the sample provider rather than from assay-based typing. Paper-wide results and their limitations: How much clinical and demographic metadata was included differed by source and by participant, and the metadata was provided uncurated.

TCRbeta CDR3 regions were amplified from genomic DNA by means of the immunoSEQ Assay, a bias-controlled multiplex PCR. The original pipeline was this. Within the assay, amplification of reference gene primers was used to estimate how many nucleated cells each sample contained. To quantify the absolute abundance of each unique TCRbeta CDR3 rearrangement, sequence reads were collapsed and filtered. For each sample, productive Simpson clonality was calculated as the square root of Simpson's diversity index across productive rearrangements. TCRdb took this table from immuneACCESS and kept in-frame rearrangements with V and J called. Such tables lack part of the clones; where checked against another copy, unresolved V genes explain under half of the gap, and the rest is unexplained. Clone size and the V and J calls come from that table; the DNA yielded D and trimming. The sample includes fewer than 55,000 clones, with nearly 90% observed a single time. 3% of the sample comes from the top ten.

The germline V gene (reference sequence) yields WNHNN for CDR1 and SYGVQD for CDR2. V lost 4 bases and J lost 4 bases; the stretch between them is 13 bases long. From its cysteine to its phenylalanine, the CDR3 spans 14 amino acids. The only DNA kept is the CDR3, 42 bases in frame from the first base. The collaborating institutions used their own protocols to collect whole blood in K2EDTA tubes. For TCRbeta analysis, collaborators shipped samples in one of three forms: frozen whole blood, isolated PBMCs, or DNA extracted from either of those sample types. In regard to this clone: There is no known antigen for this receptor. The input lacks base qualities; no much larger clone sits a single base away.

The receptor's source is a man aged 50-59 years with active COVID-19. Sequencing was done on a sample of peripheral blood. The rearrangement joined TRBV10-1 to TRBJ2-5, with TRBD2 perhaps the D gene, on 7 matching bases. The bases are TGCGCCAGCAGTGGGGGGGGCTCGCGAGAGACCCAGTACTTC. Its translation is CASSGGGSRETQYF.